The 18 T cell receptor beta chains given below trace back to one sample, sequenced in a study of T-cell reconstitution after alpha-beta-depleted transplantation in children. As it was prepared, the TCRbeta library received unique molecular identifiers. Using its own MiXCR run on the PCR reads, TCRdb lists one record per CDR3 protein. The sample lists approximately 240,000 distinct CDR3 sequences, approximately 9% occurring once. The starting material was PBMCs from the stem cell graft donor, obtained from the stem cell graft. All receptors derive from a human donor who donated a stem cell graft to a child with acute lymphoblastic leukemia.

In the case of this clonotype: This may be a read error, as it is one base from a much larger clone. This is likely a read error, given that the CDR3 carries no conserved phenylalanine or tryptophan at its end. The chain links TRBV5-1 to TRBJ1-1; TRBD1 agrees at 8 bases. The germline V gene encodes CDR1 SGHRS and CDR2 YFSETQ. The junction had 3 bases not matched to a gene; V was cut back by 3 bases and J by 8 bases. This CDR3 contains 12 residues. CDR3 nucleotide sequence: TGCGCCAGCAGCTGGGGACAGGCAGAAGCTTTCTAT. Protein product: CASSWGQAEAFY.

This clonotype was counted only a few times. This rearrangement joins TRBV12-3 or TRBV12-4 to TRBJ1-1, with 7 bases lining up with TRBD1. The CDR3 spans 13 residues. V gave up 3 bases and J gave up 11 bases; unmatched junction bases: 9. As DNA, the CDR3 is TGTGCCAGCAGTTTTGCGGGGACAGTCAGCGCTTTCTTT. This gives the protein CASSFAGTVSAFF.

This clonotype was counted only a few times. The CDR3 spells CASSQMSGGVSGNEQFF. In nucleotides, the CDR3 is TGTGCCAGCAGCCAAATGAGCGGGGGTGTCTCGGGCAATGAGCAGTTCTTC. The genes are TRBV4-2 and TRBJ2-1, with 8 bases aligning to TRBD2. V was pared by 2 bases and J by 6 bases, with 12 bases of the junction left unmatched. Per the germline V gene, CDR1 is LGHNA and CDR2 is YNFKEQ. The CDR3 contains 17 residues.

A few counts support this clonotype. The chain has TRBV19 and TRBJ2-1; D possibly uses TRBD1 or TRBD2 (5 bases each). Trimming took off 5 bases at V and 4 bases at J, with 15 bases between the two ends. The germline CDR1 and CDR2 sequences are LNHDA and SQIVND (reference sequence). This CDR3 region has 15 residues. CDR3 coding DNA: TGTGCCAGTAGTTCTGATGGGACGGAGTACAATGAGCAGTTCTTC. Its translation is CASSSDGTEYNEQFF.

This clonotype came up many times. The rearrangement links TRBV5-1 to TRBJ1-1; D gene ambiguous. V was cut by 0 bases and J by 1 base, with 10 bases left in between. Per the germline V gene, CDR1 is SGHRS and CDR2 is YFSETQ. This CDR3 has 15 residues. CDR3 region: CASSLAEPGNTEAFF. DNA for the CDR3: TGCGCCAGCAGCTTGGCGGAACCGGGGAACACTGAAGCTTTCTTT.

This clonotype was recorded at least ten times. The CDR3 reads CASSPEGQWTDTQYF. CDR3 nucleotides: TGTGCCAGCAGCCCCGAAGGACAGTGGACAGATACGCAGTATTTT. This chain uses TRBV5-4 with TRBJ2-3; D perhaps matches TRBD1 (6 bases). The V gene lost 4 bases and the J gene lost 3 bases, with 15 bases spanning the gap. Germline V gene data show CDR1 as SGHNT and CDR2 as YYREEE (reference sequence). This CDR3 has 15 residues.

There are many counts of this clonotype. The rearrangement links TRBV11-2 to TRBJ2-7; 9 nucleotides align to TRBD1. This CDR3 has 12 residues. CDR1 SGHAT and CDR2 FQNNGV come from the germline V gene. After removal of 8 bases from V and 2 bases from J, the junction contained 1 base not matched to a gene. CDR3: CASGQGPYEQYF. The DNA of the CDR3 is TGTGCCAGCGGACAGGGGCCCTACGAGCAGTACTTC.

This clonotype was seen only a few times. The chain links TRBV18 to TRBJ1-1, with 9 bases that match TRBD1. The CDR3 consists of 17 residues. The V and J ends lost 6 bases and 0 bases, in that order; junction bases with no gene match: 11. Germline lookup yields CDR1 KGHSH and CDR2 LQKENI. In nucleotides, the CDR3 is TGTGCCAGCTCGCCTGACAGGGGGAGGGTTTTGAACACTGAAGCTTTCTTT. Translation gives CASSPDRGRVLNTEAFF.

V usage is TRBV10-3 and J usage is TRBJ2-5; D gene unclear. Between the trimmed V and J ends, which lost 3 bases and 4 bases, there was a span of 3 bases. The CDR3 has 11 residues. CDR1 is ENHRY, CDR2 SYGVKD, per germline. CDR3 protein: CAISDRETQYF. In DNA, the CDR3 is TGTGCCATCAGTGATAGAGAGACCCAGTACTTC.

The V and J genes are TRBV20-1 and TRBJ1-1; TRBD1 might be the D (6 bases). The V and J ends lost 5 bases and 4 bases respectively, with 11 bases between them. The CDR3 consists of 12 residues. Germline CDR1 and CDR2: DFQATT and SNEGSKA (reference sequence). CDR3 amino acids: CSAPRGGTEAFF. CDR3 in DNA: TGCAGTGCTCCCAGGGGAGGCACTGAAGCTTTCTTT.

CDR3: CASISRTEAFF. CDR3 bases: TGTGCCAGCATTAGTAGAACTGAAGCTTTCTTT. The chain is built from TRBV14 and TRBJ1-1, with D uncertain. CDR3 length: 11 residues. From germline, CDR1 is SGHDN and CDR2 FVKESK. V was pared by 7 bases and J by 5 bases, with 8 bases between. The whole variable domain, filled in from reference TRBV14 and TRBJ1-1, reads EAGVTQFPSHSVIEKGQTVTLRCDPISGHDNLYWYRRVMGKEIKFLLHFVKESKQDESGMPNNRFLAERTGGTYSTLKVQPAELEDSGVYFCASISRTEAFFGQGTRLTVV.

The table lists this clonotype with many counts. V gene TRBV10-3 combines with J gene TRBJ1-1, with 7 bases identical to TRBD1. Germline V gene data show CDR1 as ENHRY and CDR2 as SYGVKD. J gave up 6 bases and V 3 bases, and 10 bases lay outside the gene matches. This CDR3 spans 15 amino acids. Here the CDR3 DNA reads TGTGCCATCAGTGAATTCGGTCCAGGGGGTTCTGAAGCTTTCTTT. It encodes CAISEFGPGGSEAFF.

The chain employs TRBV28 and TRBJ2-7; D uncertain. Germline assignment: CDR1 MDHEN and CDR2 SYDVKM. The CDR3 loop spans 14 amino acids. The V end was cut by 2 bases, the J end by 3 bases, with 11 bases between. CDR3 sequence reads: CASSLSRPYYEQYF. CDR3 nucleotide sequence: TGTGCCAGCAGTTTAAGCAGGCCGTACTACGAGCAGTACTTC.

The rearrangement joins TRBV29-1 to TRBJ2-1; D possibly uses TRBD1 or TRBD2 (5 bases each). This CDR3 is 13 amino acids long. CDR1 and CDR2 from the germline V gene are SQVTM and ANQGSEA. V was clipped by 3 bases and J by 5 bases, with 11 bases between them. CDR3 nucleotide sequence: TGCAGCGTTGAGGGGGACGGCGACAATGAGCAGTTCTTC. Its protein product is CSVEGDGDNEQFF.

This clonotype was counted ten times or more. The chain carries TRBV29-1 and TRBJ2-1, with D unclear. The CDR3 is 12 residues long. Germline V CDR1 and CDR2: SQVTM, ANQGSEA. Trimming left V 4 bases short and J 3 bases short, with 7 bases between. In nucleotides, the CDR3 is TGCAGCGTTGGATACAGCTACAATGAGCAGTTCTTC. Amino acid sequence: CSVGYSYNEQFF.

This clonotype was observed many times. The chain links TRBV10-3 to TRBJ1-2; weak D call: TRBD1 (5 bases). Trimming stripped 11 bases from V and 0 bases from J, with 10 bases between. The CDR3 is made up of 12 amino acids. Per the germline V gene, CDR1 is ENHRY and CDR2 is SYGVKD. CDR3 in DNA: TGTGCCGGGGGGTCCTCTAACTATGGCTACACCTTC. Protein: CAGGSSNYGYTF.

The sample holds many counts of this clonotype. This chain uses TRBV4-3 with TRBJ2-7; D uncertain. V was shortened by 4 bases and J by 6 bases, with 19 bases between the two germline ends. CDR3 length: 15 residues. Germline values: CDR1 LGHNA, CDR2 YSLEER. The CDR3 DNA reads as TGCGCCAGCAGCCCCCATGGACCCTCCCCGTTCGAGCAGTACTTC. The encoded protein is CASSPHGPSPFEQYF.

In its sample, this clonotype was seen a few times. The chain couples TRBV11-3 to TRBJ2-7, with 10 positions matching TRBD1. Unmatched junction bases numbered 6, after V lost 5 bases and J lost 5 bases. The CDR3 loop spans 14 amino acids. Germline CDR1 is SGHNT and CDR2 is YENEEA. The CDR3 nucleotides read TGTGCCAGCAGCCTCCGGGACAGGGGCCACGAGCAGTACTTC. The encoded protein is CASSLRDRGHEQYF. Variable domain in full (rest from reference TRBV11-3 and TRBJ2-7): EAGVVQSPRYKIIEKKQPVAFWCNPISGHNTLYWYLQNLGQGPELLIRYENEEAVDDSQLPKDRFSAERLKGVDSTLKIQPAELGDSAVYLCASSLRDRGHEQYFGPGTRLTVT.